This is a list of T cell receptor beta chains from one sample in a study of blood T cell repertoires in COVID-19. Assay: immunoSEQ multiplex PCR; the TCRdb copy retains only in-frame clones and omits some. The top ten clones hold around a sixth of a sample with about 70,000 clones, 80% of them seen once. The sequenced sample consisted of peripheral blood. Receptors originate from a man aged 65-85 years who had recovered from COVID-19. The CDR3 runs from the conserved cysteine through the conserved F or W. Fields, in order: J gene, clone size, D gene, V gene, CDR3 DNA, CDR3 protein. A D gene is named only where the DNA matches it firmly. Clone sizes are given selectively: once, few, many, or a class where the clone is expanded.

TRBJ1-2,-,TRBD1,TRBV28,TGTGCCAGCGTCTCAAAGGACAGGAACTATGGCTACACCTTC,CASVSKDRNYGYTF
TRBJ1-1,-,-,TRBV6-4,TGTGCCAGCAAGGAGGGTACGGGGAACACTGAAGCTTTCTTT,CASKEGTGNTEAFF
TRBJ2-5,few,-,TRBV7-2,TGTGCCAGCAGCTTAGGATGGGCCCGGACCCAGTACTTC,CASSLGWARTQYF
TRBJ2-5,-,TRBD1,TRBV11-1,TGTGCCAGCAGCTTAGGGACAGGGCAGGAGACCCAGTACTTC,CASSLGTGQETQYF
TRBJ2-1,-,TRBD2,TRBV11-3,TGTGCCAGCAGCTTAGGAACCCTAGCGGGGTATGAGCAGTTCTTC,CASSLGTLAGYEQFF
TRBJ1-5,few,TRBD1,TRBV19,TGTGCCAGTAGTTGGTCGGACAGGGGTCAGCCCCAGCATTTT,CASSWSDRGQPQHF
TRBJ2-3,-,TRBD1,TRBV10-3,TGTGCCATCAGTGAGTCGGGACAGGGCACAGATACGCAGTATTTT,CAISESGQGTDTQYF
TRBJ2-6,-,TRBD1,TRBV24-1,TGTGCCACCAGTGACTCGGGACAGGGCTACTCTGGGGCCAACGTCCTGACTTTC,CATSDSGQGYSGANVLTF
TRBJ2-5,-,TRBD1,TRBV7-9,TGTGCCAGCAGCTGGACAGGGGGACAAGAGACCCAGTACTTC,CASSWTGGQETQYF
TRBJ2-1,-,TRBD2,TRBV2,TGTGCCAGCAGTATAACTAGCGGGGGGGTGTTCTTC,CASSITSGGVFF
TRBJ2-5,-,-,TRBV5-6,TGTGCCAGCAGCCTAGATGGGACCCAGTACTTC,CASSLDGTQYF
TRBJ1-6,-,-,TRBV7-2,TGTGCCAGCAGCTTATTAGTCCGGGGGACCGCTGACCGTAATTCACCCCTCCACTTT,CASSLLVRGTADRNSPLHF
TRBJ2-3,-,-,TRBV5-1,TGCGCCAGCAGCTGGGCAGTCGCCGGTACGCAGTATTTT,CASSWAVAGTQYF
TRBJ1-6,-,-,TRBV5-1,TGCGCCAGCAGCTTGGCGGCAGGGGACTCCTATAATTCACCCCTCCACTTT,CASSLAAGDSYNSPLHF
TRBJ1-6,-,-,TRBV4-3,TGCGCCAGCAGCCAACGAGTACATAGCGATTCACCCCTCCACTTT,CASSQRVHSDSPLHF
TRBJ2-1,-,TRBD1,TRBV27,TGTGCCAGCAGTCCCCGGGACAGGGGTGACAATGAGCAGTTCTTC,CASSPRDRGDNEQFF
TRBJ2-2,-,TRBD2,TRBV5-1,TGCGCCAGCAGCGCAGGACTAGCGGCGAACACCGGGGAGCTGTTTTTT,CASSAGLAANTGELFF
TRBJ2-7,-,TRBD2,TRBV14,TGTGCCAGCAGCCAAGAAGGGGCGGGAGTAAATTACGAGCAGTACTTC,CASSQEGAGVNYEQYF
TRBJ1-1,-,-,TRBV29-1,TGCAGCGCTGACCAGCAGGGTGGGGGGACTGAAGCTTTCTTT,CSADQQGGGTEAFF
TRBJ1-1,-,TRBD1,TRBV4-3,TGCGCCAGCAGTCGGGACAGGGTTAAGAACACTGAAGCTTTCTTT,CASSRDRVKNTEAFF
TRBJ1-5,-,TRBD1,TRBV7-8,TGTGCCAGCAGCCAATCCGGGGACAGGGGGCATGGCAATCAGCCCCAGCATTTT,CASSQSGDRGHGNQPQHF
TRBJ1-3,-,-,TRBV9,TGTGCCAGCAGCGTAGAGGGCAGGGCATCTGGAAACACCATATATTTT,CASSVEGRASGNTIYF
TRBJ2-5,-,TRBD1,TRBV5-1,TGCGCCAGCAGCGGCGGGACAGGGGGCGGAGAGACCCAGTACTTC,CASSGGTGGGETQYF
TRBJ1-1,-,-,TRBV9,TGTGCCAGCAGCGTAGCCGGGATGGGCACTGAAGCTTTCTTT,CASSVAGMGTEAFF
TRBJ1-5,-,TRBD1,TRBV6-2/TRBV6-3,TGTGCCAGCAGCCGCCTGCGGGACAGTTCCAATCAGCCCCAGCATTTT,CASSRLRDSSNQPQHF
TRBJ2-1,many,-,TRBV5-5,TGTGCCAGCAGCTTCGCCAAGAGAAATGAGCAGTTCTTC,CASSFAKRNEQFF
TRBJ2-1,-,TRBD1,TRBV15,TGTGCCACCAGCAGAGGACGGGACAGGGGGAATGAGCAGTTCTTC,CATSRGRDRGNEQFF
TRBJ1-6,once,-,TRBV5-1,TGCGCCAGCAGCTTGGCACGGGATAATTCACCCCTCCACTTT,CASSLARDNSPLHF
TRBJ2-7,-,TRBD1,TRBV14,TGTGCCAGCAGCCGACAGGGAAGTCGACTCTACGAGCAGTACTTC,CASSRQGSRLYEQYF
TRBJ2-2,-,TRBD1,TRBV29-1,TGCAGCGTCCTTTCACGGGACAGGGTGGGAGGTTTGTCCGGCACCGGGGAGCTGTTTTTT,CSVLSRDRVGGLSGTGELFF
TRBJ1-6,-,TRBD1,TRBV28,TGTGCCAGCGGGTCGAATCCAGGACAGGGGGACTCACCCCTCCACTTT,CASGSNPGQGDSPLHF
TRBJ1-6,-,-,TRBV5-1,TGCGCCAGCAGCTTGGCGGGACACGACAGAGGGGCACCCCTCCACTTT,CASSLAGHDRGAPLHF
TRBJ1-5,few,-,TRBV19,TGTGCCAGTAGTATAGGTCTTAGCAATCAGCCCCAGCATTTT,CASSIGLSNQPQHF
TRBJ2-5,-,-,TRBV10-3,TGTGCCTCTAAGGCGGCAGAAGAGACCCAGTACTTC,CASKAAEETQYF
TRBJ2-7,once,TRBD2,TRBV5-4,TGTGCCAGCAACCAAGCGGGGGGCCCCTACGAGCAGTACTTC,CASNQAGGPYEQYF
TRBJ2-2,-,-,TRBV7-2,TGTGCCAGCAGCTTAGTCTTGGCAGGAAACACCGGGGAGCTGTTTTTT,CASSLVLAGNTGELFF
TRBJ2-2,few,-,TRBV5-6,TGTGCCAGCAGCCGGGACTGGAACACCGGGGAGCTGTTTTTT,CASSRDWNTGELFF
TRBJ2-7,-,TRBD2,TRBV10-2,TGCGCCAGCAGTGAGGGCCCAGCGGGAGAGGCCTACGAGCAGTACTTC,CASSEGPAGEAYEQYF
TRBJ2-2,few,-,TRBV6-2/TRBV6-3,TGTGCCAGCAGTCCCGGGACTCCCGGCACCGGGGAGCTGTTTTTT,CASSPGTPGTGELFF
TRBJ1-6,-,TRBD1,TRBV28,TGTGCCAGCAGTTCCCCAGGGGGGAGCAATTCACCCCTCCACTTT,CASSSPGGSNSPLHF
TRBJ1-1,-,-,TRBV4-1,TGCGCCAGCAGCCCTCTCAGGGGGAACACTGAAGCTTTCTTT,CASSPLRGNTEAFF
TRBJ1-6,-,TRBD1,TRBV14,TGTGCCAGCAGCCCAATCAGGGGGCCAGGGTATCGAGGTAATAATTCACCCCTCCACTTT,CASSPIRGPGYRGNNSPLHF
TRBJ2-5,-,-,TRBV6-2/TRBV6-3,TGTGCCAGCAGTTACCAGGGAAGAGAGACCCAGTACTTC,CASSYQGRETQYF
TRBJ1-5,-,-,TRBV3-1/TRBV3-2,TGTGCCAGCAGCGCCATGGGGGGGGAAAATCAGCCCCAGCATTTT,CASSAMGGENQPQHF
TRBJ2-3,-,-,TRBV24-1,TGTGCCACCAGTGCAGACAGGAGATCCACAGATACGCAGTATTTT,CATSADRRSTDTQYF
TRBJ2-2,few,TRBD1,TRBV30,TGTGCCTGGAGCAAAGGGGGCGACGGGGAGCTGTTTTTT,CAWSKGGDGELFF
TRBJ1-5,-,-,TRBV19,TGTGCCAGTAGTATGTCCGGTGATCAGCCCCAGCATTTT,CASSMSGDQPQHF
TRBJ1-3,-,-,TRBV7-2,TGTGCCAGCAGCTTTGGAGTCTCTGGAAACACCATATATTTT,CASSFGVSGNTIYF
TRBJ2-7,-,TRBD2,TRBV2,TGTGCCAGCAGTTTTTCTAGCGGGAGGCTGGTGCAGTACTTC,CASSFSSGRLVQYF
TRBJ1-1,-,-,TRBV24-1,TGTGCCACCAGGGGAAGGGGGTACACTGAAGCTTTCTTT,CATRGRGYTEAFF
TRBJ2-3,-,TRBD2,TRBV7-3,TGTGCCAGCAGCTTAGGGGCTAGCGGGACTAGCACAGATACGCAGTATTTT,CASSLGASGTSTDTQYF
TRBJ2-7,once,TRBD2,TRBV2,TGTGCCAGCAGTGAACCCAACCCCAGAAAGCGGGAGTCTCGGGAGCAGTACTTC,CASSEPNPRKRESREQYF
TRBJ2-7,-,-,TRBV11-3,TGTGCCAGCAGCTTACGGGCCTACGAGCAGTACTTC,CASSLRAYEQYF
TRBJ2-5,-,-,TRBV2,TGTGCCAGCTGGGAGGGGGACGAGACCCAGTACTTC,CASWEGDETQYF
TRBJ2-7,-,TRBD1,TRBV6-5,TGTGCCAGCTTGGTAGACGACAGGGGAGTGGCCGAGCAGTACTTC,CASLVDDRGVAEQYF